Below are 32 T cell receptor beta chains sequenced from a single sample in a study of cytomegalovirus exposure and HLA in healthy donors. PCR was performed using 60 Vbeta and 13 Jbeta primers. Data came from immunoSEQ multiplex PCR; TCRdb stores just in-frame clones and leaves some out. The data show about 120,000 clones, roughly 76% seen once. The sequenced sample was PBMCs. The source of these receptors is a woman aged 50 to 60 in good health and CMV-seronegative.

This clone was seen a handful of times. J is TRBJ1-5 and V is TRBV19, with a weak D call TRBD1 (6 bases). The CDR3 contains 21 residues. V was clipped by 1 base and J by 0 bases, with 25 bases between them. CDR1 and CDR2 (germline): LNHDA, SQIVND (reference sequence). CDR3 in DNA: TGTGCCAGTAGTATAGCGACGGGATCCCGGATGAGACAGGCTAGCAATCAGCCCCAGCATTTT. The encoded protein is CASSIATGSRMRQASNQPQHF.

The chain combines TRBV7-3 with TRBJ2-1, with 7 nucleotides matching TRBD2. The CDR3 is 14 amino acids. Germline trimming cut 0 bases from V and 11 bases from J; bases unmatched to any gene: 7. The germline V gene has CDR1 SGHTA and CDR2 FQGTGA. CDR3 sequence reads: CASSLTATSAQQFF. The CDR3 coding sequence is TGTGCCAGCAGCTTAACGGCTACTAGCGCGCAGCAGTTCTTC.

V usage is TRBV30 and J usage is TRBJ2-5, with D unclear. The CDR3 totals 10 residues. V gave up 5 bases and J gave up 5 bases, with 6 bases separating them. Germline CDR1 is GTSNPN and CDR2 is SVGIG (reference sequence). This chain's CDR3 is CAWGRETQYF. DNA for the CDR3: TGTGCCTGGGGTCGGGAGACCCAGTACTTC.

This chain joins TRBV4-3 and TRBJ1-2; D might be TRBD1 (5 bases). V was clipped by 1 base and J by 4 bases, with 10 bases between them. Germline-derived CDR1 and CDR2 are LGHNA and YSLEER. This CDR3 contains 14 residues. The DNA for the CDR3 is TGCGCCAGCAGCCAAGGGACCCAGGGCTATGGCTACACCTTC. It is translated as CASSQGTQGYGYTF.

The rearrangement links TRBV29-1 to TRBJ2-7; 12 positions match TRBD2. Trimming cost V 4 bases and J 6 bases; bases outside gene matches: 4. The CDR3 spans 13 residues. Germline values: CDR1 SQVTM, CDR2 ANQGSEA. CDR3 bases: TGCAGCGTTGTGGCTAGCGGGAGGGTCGAGCAGTACTTC. It encodes CSVVASGRVEQYF.

This sequence joins TRBV30 and TRBJ2-5; 11 bases agree with TRBD2. V dropped 2 bases and J dropped 5; count of bases not matched to a gene: 10. The V gene's germline CDR1 is GTSNPN and CDR2 SVGIG (reference sequence). The CDR3 consists of 16 residues. This CDR3 reads CAWSQPLAGARETQYF. The DNA for the CDR3 is TGTGCCTGGAGTCAACCACTAGCGGGAGCGAGGGAGACCCAGTACTTC.

V usage is TRBV6-5 and J usage is TRBJ2-2, with D uncertain. The V and J ends lost 2 bases and 5 bases respectively, with 9 bases between them. This CDR3 is 14 amino acids long. The germline CDR1 and CDR2 sequences are MNHEY and SVGAGI. CDR3 region: CASSYQDWTGELFF. In nucleotides, the CDR3 is TGTGCCAGCAGTTACCAAGACTGGACCGGGGAGCTGTTTTTT.

The V gene is TRBV28, the J gene TRBJ1-2; 8 nucleotides align to TRBD1. Germline values: CDR1 MDHEN, CDR2 SYDVKM. This CDR3 spans 11 amino acids. The trim removed 11 bases at V and 4 bases at J, leaving 3 bases unmatched. CDR3 sequence (DNA): TGTGCCGTCGGGACAGGCTATGGCTACACCTTC. Encoded protein: CAVGTGYGYTF.

The chain combines TRBV7-9 with TRBJ2-1; 15 positions agree with TRBD2. The CDR3 sequence is 19 residues long. V trimming: 5 bases; J trimming: 0 bases; junction bases outside the gene matches: 8. The germline V gene has CDR1 SEHNR and CDR2 FQNEAQ (reference sequence). The CDR3 loop reads CASSRPGLAGGSSYNEQFF. The CDR3 nucleotides read TGTGCCAGCAGCAGACCGGGACTAGCGGGAGGTAGCTCCTACAATGAGCAGTTCTTC.

The chain employs TRBV25-1 and TRBJ2-3, with 9 bases aligning to TRBD2. Trimming cost V 1 base and J 6 bases; bases outside gene matches: 5. In germline, CDR1 is MGHDK, CDR2 SYGVNS. CDR3 length: 15 residues. This CDR3 is CASSEWREGLDTQYF. CDR3 sequence (DNA): TGTGCCAGCAGTGAATGGCGGGAGGGCCTTGATACGCAGTATTTT.

The chain uses TRBV7-7 and TRBJ2-3; 12 bases agree with TRBD2. CDR3 size: 17 residues. The germline V gene encodes CDR1 SSHAT and CDR2 FNYEAQ (reference sequence). V lost 4 bases to trimming and J lost 3 bases; unmatched junction nucleotides: 8. The CDR3 protein is CASSSRLAGVNTDTQYF. The DNA of the CDR3 is TGTGCCAGCAGCTCCCGACTAGCGGGGGTTAATACAGATACGCAGTATTTT. The full variable domain, its missing parts supplied by reference TRBV7-7 and TRBJ2-3, is GAGVSQSPRYKVTKRGQDVTLRCDPISSHATLYWYQQALGQGPEFLTYFNYEAQPDKSGLPSDRFSAERPEGSISTLTIQRTEQRDSAMYRCASSSRLAGVNTDTQYFGPGTRLTVL.

The CDR3 DNA reads as TGTGCCAGCTCACCGTTAAAACGGGAGGGGGGATACAATGAGCAGTTCTTC. Its translation is CASSPLKREGGYNEQFF. J is TRBJ2-1 and V is TRBV18; 8 bases map to TRBD2. The CDR3 is 17 amino acids. The germline V gene encodes CDR1 KGHSH and CDR2 LQKENI. V dropped 3 bases and J dropped 4; count of bases not matched to a gene: 11.

This clone was recorded only once. CDR3 sequence reads: CASSLFSNSGTYEQYF. The CDR3 DNA reads as TGTGCCAGCAGCTTATTTTCGAATAGCGGTACCTACGAGCAGTACTTC. This chain links TRBV7-2 with TRBJ2-7, with a weak D call TRBD2 (6 bases). CDR1 and CDR2 (germline): SGHTA, FQGNSA. V was trimmed by 2 bases and J by 2 bases, leaving 16 bases between them. The CDR3 length is 16 residues.

This sequence joins TRBV6-5 and TRBJ2-3; a possible D gene is TRBD1 (7 bases). Per the germline V gene, CDR1 is MNHEY and CDR2 is SVGAGI. The CDR3 covers 16 residues. The V gene lost 4 bases and the J gene lost 3 bases, with 17 bases spanning the gap. The DNA for the CDR3 is TGTGCCAGCAGTTCCCCAGGGGGGCTGAGGACAGATACGCAGTATTTT. Translated, it gives CASSSPGGLRTDTQYF.

DNA of the CDR3: TGTGCCAGCTCACCCGAGACAGGGCTCACCGGGGAGCTGTTTTTT. As protein: CASSPETGLTGELFF. This rearrangement joins TRBV18 to TRBJ2-2, with 7 bases lining up with TRBD1. Per germline, CDR1 KGHSH and CDR2 LQKENI. J lost 4 bases, V lost 3 bases, and 5 bases had no gene match. CDR3 length equals 15 residues.

This chain links TRBV15 with TRBJ1-5, with D possibly matching TRBD1 (5 bases). The germline CDR1 and CDR2 sequences are LNHNV and YYDKDF (reference sequence). CDR3 length equals 14 residues. V lost 8 bases and J 3 bases, leaving 14 bases between the germline ends. The CDR3 reads CATRGKGINQPQHF. CDR3 DNA sequence: TGTGCCACCCGGGGGAAGGGGATCAATCAGCCCCAGCATTTT.

The chain uses TRBV6-1 and TRBJ1-2, with a tentative D call TRBD1 (6 bases). CDR1 is MNHNS, CDR2 SASEGT, per germline. The CDR3 runs to 13 residues. V gave up 3 bases and J gave up 3 bases, with 8 bases separating them. The CDR3 here is CASSETGDYGYTF. In nucleotides, the CDR3 is TGTGCCAGCAGTGAGACAGGCGACTATGGCTACACCTTC.

The chain recombines TRBV28 with TRBJ2-7, with 11 bases lining up with TRBD2. Germline V gives CDR1 MDHEN, CDR2 SYDVKM. The junction had 6 bases not matched to a gene; V was cut back by 5 bases and J by 6 bases. The CDR3 runs to 14 residues. The CDR3 reads CASSQLAGVGEQYF. The CDR3 DNA follows: TGTGCCAGCAGTCAACTAGCGGGAGTCGGCGAGCAGTACTTC.

This clone was seen a few times. This chain links TRBV15 with TRBJ2-1, with 7 bases that match TRBD2. CDR3 length equals 14 residues. Germline V gene sequence: CDR1 LNHNV, CDR2 YYDKDF (reference sequence). J was trimmed by 8 bases and V by 4 bases; bases with no gene match: 8. The CDR3: CATSIRRESHEQFF. The DNA for the CDR3 is TGTGCCACCAGCATACGGCGGGAGTCTCATGAGCAGTTCTTC.

The chain uses TRBV4-3 and TRBJ2-1; D perhaps matches TRBD2 (6 bases). V lost 2 bases and J lost 12, with 17 bases in between. The CDR3 spans 14 residues. Germline V gene lookup returns CDR1 LGHNA and CDR2 YSLEER. CDR3: CASSQTRDSPRQFF. The CDR3 nucleotides read TGCGCCAGCAGCCAAACTCGGGACTCCCCTCGGCAGTTCTTC.

The chain recombines TRBV5-6 with TRBJ1-2; maybe TRBD1 (6 bases). V gave up 3 bases and J gave up 4 bases, with 13 bases separating them. Germline V gene data show CDR1 as SGHDT and CDR2 as YYEEEE. This CDR3 spans 14 amino acids. The CDR3 protein is CASSWRGAGYGYTF. The CDR3 nucleotides are TGTGCCAGCAGCTGGCGGGGGGCAGGCTATGGCTACACCTTC. The complete variable domain, with remaining parts taken from reference TRBV5-6 and TRBJ1-2, reads DAGVTQSPTHLIKTRGQQVTLRCSPKSGHDTVSWYQQALGQGPQFIFQYYEEEERQRGNFPDRFSGHQFPNYSSELNVNALLLGDSALYLCASSWRGAGYGYTFGSGTRLTVV.

This clone was observed once. The chain uses TRBV5-4 and TRBJ2-7, with D possibly matching TRBD1 (7 bases). There are 15 residues in the CDR3. CDR1 SGHNT and CDR2 YYREEE come from the germline V gene (reference sequence). Trimming cost V 5 bases and J 0 bases, with 15 bases left between them. The CDR3 reads CASSSWGDSSYEQYF. As DNA, the CDR3 is TGTGCCAGCAGTTCCTGGGGGGACAGCTCCTACGAGCAGTACTTC.

This chain connects TRBV5-1 to TRBJ2-1; 9 bases are shared with TRBD2. The junction had 6 bases not matched to a gene; V was cut back by 6 bases and J by 2 bases. CDR3 size: 15 residues. The germline V gene encodes CDR1 SGHRS and CDR2 YFSETQ. CDR3 protein: CASKQREDTYNEQFF. The CDR3 DNA is TGCGCCAGCAAGCAGCGGGAGGACACCTACAATGAGCAGTTCTTC.

V usage is TRBV28 and J usage is TRBJ1-2; D remains ambiguous. Looked up from germline, CDR1 is MDHEN and CDR2 is SYDVKM. This CDR3 region has 13 residues. V was shortened by 10 bases and J by 8 bases, with 20 bases between the two germline ends. The CDR3, as DNA: TGTGCCACCAGACTTGAGGGTTATGGGGGCTACACCTTC. Translated, it gives CATRLEGYGGYTF.

V and J are TRBV11-2 and TRBJ2-7, with D possibly being TRBD2 (5 bases). Germline assignment: CDR1 SGHAT and CDR2 FQNNGV. Between the trimmed V and J ends, which lost 1 base and 4 bases, there was a span of 14 bases. The CDR3 loop spans 15 amino acids. DNA for the CDR3: TGTGCCAGCAGCTTAGGAGCTGGGCGGGCGTACGAGCAGTACTTC. Amino acids: CASSLGAGRAYEQYF.

The chain has TRBV7-9 and TRBJ2-3, with 10 bases matching TRBD2. V shed 1 base, J shed 7 bases, and the junction held 5 bases outside the gene matches. Per the germline V gene, CDR1 is SEHNR and CDR2 is FQNEAQ (reference sequence). This CDR3 region has 15 residues. CDR3 nucleotides: TGTGCCAGCAGCTTAGGTTCTAGCGGGAGTTATACGCAGTATTTT. Translating gives CASSLGSSGSYTQYF.

The chain links TRBV6-1 to TRBJ2-3; TRBD2 agrees at 10 bases. CDR1 MNHNS and CDR2 SASEGT come from the germline V gene. This CDR3 comprises 15 residues. J lost 1 base, V lost 6 bases, and 4 bases had no gene match. The CDR3 reads CASSVTSGGTDTQYF. CDR3 in DNA: TGTGCCAGCAGCGTAACTAGCGGGGGCACAGATACGCAGTATTTT.

V gene TRBV21-1 combines with J gene TRBJ2-6; TRBD1 was called by the table and not checked on the DNA. TRBV21-1 is a pseudogene segment. CDR3 size: 21 residues. This CDR3 is CASSKQGVDRTSRSGANVLTF. The CDR3 nucleotides read TGTGCCAGCAGCAAGCAAGGGGTGGACAGGACCTCTCGATCTGGGGCCAACGTCCTGACTTTC.

The V call is TRBV2, the J call TRBJ2-7; D may be TRBD2 (7 bases). The ends were cut back, 10 bases at V and 1 base at J, with 23 bases in the middle. The germline V gene encodes CDR1 SNHLY and CDR2 FYNNEI. The CDR3 extends over 16 amino acids. CDR3 sequence: CATTGSGNRVSYEQYF. The CDR3 nucleotides are TGTGCCACCACTGGGAGCGGGAACAGGGTATCCTACGAGCAGTACTTC.

The V and J genes are TRBV27 and TRBJ2-1; 11 bases are a match to TRBD2. V gave up 5 bases and J gave up 7 bases; unmatched junction bases: 7. Germline CDR1 is MNHEY and CDR2 is SMNVEV (reference sequence). The CDR3 sequence is 15 residues long. The CDR3 sequence: CASSPWTSGWNEQFF. The CDR3 DNA follows: TGTGCCAGCAGTCCCTGGACTAGCGGGTGGAATGAGCAGTTCTTC.

The CDR3 protein is CASTLLAGETQYF. CDR3 in DNA: TGTGCCAGCACCCTACTAGCGGGAGAGACCCAGTACTTC. V and J are TRBV28 and TRBJ2-5; 9 bases are a match to TRBD2. This CDR3 region has 13 residues. Germline CDR1 is MDHEN and CDR2 is SYDVKM. The ends lost 7 bases at V and 4 bases at J; junction bases unmatched: 4.

This clone was seen a single time. J is TRBJ2-1 and V is TRBV6-5; D may be TRBD2 (7 bases). The CDR3 covers 13 residues. The germline CDR1 and CDR2 sequences are MNHEY and SVGAGI. V lost 4 bases, J lost 9 bases, and 13 bases lay in between. The CDR3 protein is CASSLGGAGEQFF. As DNA, the CDR3 is TGTGCCAGCAGTTTAGGGGGGGCTGGTGAGCAGTTCTTC.